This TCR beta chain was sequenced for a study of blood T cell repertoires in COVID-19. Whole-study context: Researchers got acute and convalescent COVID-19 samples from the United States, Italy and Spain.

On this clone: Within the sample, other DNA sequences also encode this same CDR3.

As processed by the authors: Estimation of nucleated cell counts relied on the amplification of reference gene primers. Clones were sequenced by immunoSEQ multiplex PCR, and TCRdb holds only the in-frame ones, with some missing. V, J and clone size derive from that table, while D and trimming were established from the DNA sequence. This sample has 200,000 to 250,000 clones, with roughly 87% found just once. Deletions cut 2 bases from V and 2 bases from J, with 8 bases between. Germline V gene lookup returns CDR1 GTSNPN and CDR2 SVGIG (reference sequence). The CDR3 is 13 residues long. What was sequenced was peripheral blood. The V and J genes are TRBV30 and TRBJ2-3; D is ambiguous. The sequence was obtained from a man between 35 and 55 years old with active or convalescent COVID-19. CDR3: CAWSTRSTDTQYF. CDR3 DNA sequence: TGTGCCTGGAGTACGAGATCCACAGATACGCAGTATTTT.